The next 15 T cell receptor beta chains were all read from a single sample in a study of blood T cell repertoires in COVID-19. Data came from immunoSEQ multiplex PCR; TCRdb stores just in-frame clones and leaves some out. This sample yields about 39,000 clones, of which roughly 94% are seen a single time; over 4% belongs to the top ten. The specimen was peripheral blood. These TCRs come from a human donor with active COVID-19. The donor label of this sample is uncertain.

The rearrangement links TRBV18 to TRBJ1-3; 9 nucleotides match TRBD1. Germline V CDR1 and CDR2: KGHSH, LQKENI. This CDR3 is 14 amino acids long. The V and J ends lost 3 bases and 4 bases, in that order; junction bases with no gene match: 1. CDR3 residues: CASSPDRGGNTIYF. The CDR3 DNA reads TGTGCCAGCTCACCCGACAGGGGGGGAAACACCATATATTTT. The full variable domain, completed using reference TRBV18 and TRBJ1-3, is NAGVMQNPRHLVRRRGQEARLRCSPMKGHSHVYWYRQLPEEGLKFMVYLQKENIIDESGMPKERFSAEFPKEGPSILRIQQVVRGDSAAYFCASSPDRGGNTIYFGEGSWLTVV.

This clone has only one observation. The rearrangement links TRBV3-1 (or the pseudogene TRBV3-2) to TRBJ1-3; D gene uncertain. The V gene's germline CDR1 is LGHDT and CDR2 YNNKEL (reference sequence). Trimming removed 1 base at V and 3 bases at J, with 7 bases between. CDR3 length: 14 amino acids. The CDR3 sequence: CASSQGGNGNTIYF. DNA of the CDR3: TGTGCCAGCAGCCAAGGCGGGAATGGAAACACCATATATTTT.

The J gene is TRBJ2-7, the V gene TRBV27; 10 bases agree with TRBD2. Looked up from germline, CDR1 is MNHEY and CDR2 is SMNVEV (reference sequence). The junction had 9 bases not matched to a gene; V was cut back by 2 bases and J by 2 bases. The CDR3 has 17 residues. CDR3 DNA: TGTGCCAGCAGTTTAAGTCTAGCGGGGGCTACCCCCTACGAGCAGTACTTC. It specifies CASSLSLAGATPYEQYF.

The genes are TRBV11-2 and TRBJ2-1, with D perhaps TRBD1 (5 bases). The CDR3 is 15 amino acids. CDR1 is SGHAT, CDR2 FQNNGV, per germline. V lost 3 bases, J lost 4 bases, and 13 bases lay in between. The DNA of the CDR3 is TGTGCCAGCAGCTTGGTAAGGGGTGCGTACAATGAGCAGTTCTTC. Translation: CASSLVRGAYNEQFF.

The chain recombines TRBV7-2 with TRBJ2-5; no clear D. The CDR3 loop spans 12 amino acids. Germline lookup yields CDR1 SGHTA and CDR2 FQGNSA. V was shortened by 5 bases and J by 5 bases, with 9 bases between the two germline ends. CDR3 coding DNA: TGTGCCAGCAGCCCCATAGAGGAGACCCAGTACTTC. Translated, it gives CASSPIEETQYF. Full variable domain (rest looked up from reference TRBV7-2 and TRBJ2-5): GAGVSQSPSNKVTEKGKDVELRCDPISGHTALYWYRQSLGQGLEFLIYFQGNSAPDKSGLPSDRFSAERTGGSVSTLTIQRTQQEDSAVYLCASSPIEETQYFGPGTRLLVL.

The chain links TRBV5-6 to TRBJ2-3; unclear D gene. The V gene's germline CDR1 is SGHDT and CDR2 YYEEEE. This CDR3 has 16 residues. V was trimmed by 2 bases and J by 0 bases, leaving 13 bases between them. As DNA, the CDR3 is TGTGCCAGCAGCTTACCCCGAGTACCTAGCACAGATACGCAGTATTTT. Its translation: CASSLPRVPSTDTQYF.

This chain uses TRBV14 with TRBJ2-7; possible D gene TRBD2, 8 bases. V was cut by 3 bases and J by 6 bases, with 15 bases left in between. In germline, CDR1 is SGHDN, CDR2 FVKESK. The CDR3 has 14 amino acids. CDR3 nucleotide sequence: TGTGCCAGCAGCCACGCGGGGGGACAGTTCGAGCAGTACTTC. This codes for CASSHAGGQFEQYF.

The chain uses TRBV7-8 and TRBJ2-1; the match to TRBD1 covers 8 bases. CDR3 length equals 11 residues. Germline-derived CDR1 and CDR2 are SGHVS and FQNEAQ. The V and J ends lost 5 bases and 15 bases, in that order; junction bases with no gene match: 6. CDR3 residues: CASSPDRGWFF. DNA of the CDR3: TGTGCCAGCAGCCCTGACAGGGGCTGGTTCTTC.

The chain employs TRBV29-1 and TRBJ2-1, with 13 positions matching TRBD2. The CDR3 is made up of 15 amino acids. V lost 4 bases, J lost 2 bases, and 2 bases stayed unmatched. Germline-derived CDR1 and CDR2 are SQVTM and ANQGSEA. DNA of the CDR3: TGCAGCGTTGGGACTAGCGGGAGTACCTACAATGAGCAGTTCTTC. It translates to CSVGTSGSTYNEQFF.

The chain has TRBV29-1 and TRBJ1-2; TRBD1 is a possible D gene (5 bases). The CDR3 contains 13 residues. Trimming pared 1 base from V and 4 bases from J, leaving 10 bases between. Germline V lookup: CDR1 SQVTM, CDR2 ANQGSEA. CDR3 nucleotide sequence: TGCAGCGTTGAAGGGGGCGGTTTCTATGGCTACACCTTC. It translates to CSVEGGGFYGYTF.

V usage is TRBV25-1 and J usage is TRBJ2-7; maybe TRBD2 (5 bases). This CDR3 is built from 15 residues. V lost 5 bases to trimming and J lost 3 bases, with 17 bases between them. Germline CDR1 is MGHDK and CDR2 is SYGVNS. The CDR3 nucleotides read TGTGCCAGCAGTCTCCGGGCCTCGGGGTTCTACGAGCAGTACTTC. This translates into CASSLRASGFYEQYF.

This clone was recorded once. This chain uses TRBV13 with TRBJ2-1; 10 bases are shared with TRBD1. The CDR3 length is 20 residues. The V segment lost 5 bases and the J segment 0 bases; nucleotides outside the gene matches: 16. The germline V gene encodes CDR1 PRHDT and CDR2 FYEKMQ (reference sequence). CDR3 sequence reads: CASSKTGTGVGSVSYNEQFF. As DNA, the CDR3 is TGTGCCAGCAGCAAAACCGGGACAGGGGTCGGGTCAGTCTCCTACAATGAGCAGTTCTTC.

The chain joins TRBV4-3 to TRBJ2-1; 8 positions agree with TRBD2. Germline V gene data show CDR1 as LGHNA and CDR2 as YSLEER. The CDR3 consists of 16 residues. The V gene end was trimmed by 1 base and the J gene end by 3 bases; junction bases not matched to a gene: 5. CDR3 coding DNA: TGCGCCAGCAGCCAAGGTCTTCGGGAGGGCTACAATGAGCAGTTCTTC. Residues: CASSQGLREGYNEQFF.

The chain joins TRBV11-3 to TRBJ2-1; D is possibly TRBD2 (6 bases). The CDR3 runs to 13 residues. The germline V gene has CDR1 SGHNT and CDR2 YENEEA. V lost 1 base and J 8 bases, leaving 9 bases between the germline ends. The chain's CDR3 is CASSLGTTDEQFF. In DNA, the CDR3 is TGTGCCAGCAGCTTAGGGACTACCGATGAGCAGTTCTTC.

This clone was counted a single time. The chain joins TRBV2 to TRBJ2-2; possibly TRBD2 for D (7 bases). The CDR3 totals 13 residues. With 8 bases removed from V and 5 bases from J, the gap between germline ends came to 12 bases. The germline gives CDR1 SNHLY, CDR2 FYNNEI. CDR3 amino acids: CASHRGATGELFF. The CDR3 DNA reads as TGTGCCAGCCACCGGGGGGCAACCGGGGAGCTGTTTTTT.